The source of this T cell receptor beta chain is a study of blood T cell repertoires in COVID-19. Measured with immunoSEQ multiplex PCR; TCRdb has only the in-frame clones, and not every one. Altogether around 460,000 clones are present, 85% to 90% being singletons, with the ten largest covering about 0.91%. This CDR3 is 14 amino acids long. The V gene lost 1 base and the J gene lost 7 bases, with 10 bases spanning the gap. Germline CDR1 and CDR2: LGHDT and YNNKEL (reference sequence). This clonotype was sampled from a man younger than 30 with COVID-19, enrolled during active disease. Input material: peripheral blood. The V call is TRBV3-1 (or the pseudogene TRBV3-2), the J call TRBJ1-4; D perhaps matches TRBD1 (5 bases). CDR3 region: CASSQGMQGEKLFF. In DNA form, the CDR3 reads TGTGCCAGCAGCCAAGGTATGCAGGGTGAAAAACTGTTTTTT.